The T cell receptor (beta chain) under discussion was sequenced for a study of T cells in Graves' hyperthyroidism and ophthalmopathy. RNA transcripts gave rise to amplified TCR beta CDR3 regions. The TCR CDR3 was amplified in a first-round RT-PCR using the HTBI primer set. TCRdb re-called the multiplex PCR reads with MiXCR, one entry per CDR3 protein. The data contain 660,000 or so distinct CDR3 sequences, less than 25% of them singletons. This CDR3 is 14 amino acids long. Trimming removed 5 bases from V and 0 bases from J, with 9 bases in between. This clonotype was counted ten times or more. Sequenced sample: blood. The receptor's source is a man aged 25 to 45 with Graves' ophthalmopathy. The rearrangement uses TRBV12-3 or TRBV12-4 and TRBJ2-3; D call uncertain. CDR3 region: CASSKQSSTDTQYF. In DNA form, the CDR3 reads TGTGCCAGCAGTAAACAGTCTAGCACAGATACGCAGTATTTT.